The source of this T cell receptor (beta chain) is a study of low-dose radiotherapy and immunotherapy resistance in tumors. Background on the study: Every two weeks patients got nivolumab 240 mg flat dose, plus ipilimumab 1 mg/kg every six weeks, intravenously. Daily intake of oral aspirin 300 mg by patients lasted four cycles and began on cycle 1 day 1.

This CDR3 has 14 residues. The germline V gene has CDR1 SNHLY and CDR2 FYNNEI. V shed 7 bases and J shed 5 bases, with 12 bases lying between them. Primers used for first-strand cDNA, a TRAV- and TRBV-specific set, covered both alpha and beta chains. The authors amplified TCRs for about 18 PCR cycles with a constant-region primer and a V-primer adapter. Isolated mRNA was amplified by in vitro transcription. TCRdb independently ran MiXCR on the reads; one entry per CDR3 protein. The sample records 10,000 to 15,000 distinct CDR3 sequences, roughly 60% being singletons. Treatment of the donors consisted of nivolumab and ipilimumab (plus aspirin, low-dose cyclophosphamide and low-dose radiotherapy).

This sequence was found in a human donor with advanced metastatic prostate, ovarian, gallbladder or colorectal cancer (not recorded which). This table probably holds off-target reads from a library built for another chain. This chain connects TRBV2 to TRBJ1-6; D is unclear. The CDR3 here is CASTGDTHNSPLHF. DNA for the CDR3: TGTGCCAGCACGGGCGACACCCATAATTCACCCCTCCACTTT. Together with reference TRBV2 and TRBJ1-6, the CDR3 gives the full variable domain: EPEVTQTPSHQVTQMGQEVILRCVPISNHLYFYWYRQILGQKVEFLVSFYNNEISEKSEIFDDQFSVERPDGSNFTLKIRSTKLEDSAMYFCASTGDTHNSPLHFGNGTRLTVT.